This TCR beta chain was sequenced in a study of prognosis after radiotherapy for stage I lung cancer. Study-level information: Enrolled patients comprised 14 to 15 with newly diagnosed primary stage I lung tumors and 5 or 6 with oligometastatic NSCLC after surgical resection of the primary tumor. General study points: Lower Shannon entropy values were found after stereotactic body radiation therapy in patients who developed distant metastases.

Template was genomic DNA; TCR beta CDR3 amplified in two multiplex PCR rounds. Primers specific to each TRBV and TRBJ gene were used in first-round PCR. TCRdb processed the multiplex PCR reads anew with MiXCR; each CDR3 protein has one entry. The sample yields 15,000 to 20,000 distinct CDR3 sequences, roughly 30% seen once. V shed 5 bases and J shed 1 base, with 8 bases lying between them. The CDR3 runs to 13 residues. Germline-derived CDR1 and CDR2 are MNHEY and SMNVEV (reference sequence). At least ten counts were recorded for this clonotype. Its cognate antigen is unknown. Two sampling time points were used, and about 6 milliliters of peripheral blood were drawn at each.

V is TRBV27 and J is TRBJ1-1; D perhaps matches TRBD1 (5 bases). This specimen was PBMCs, taken before or after stereotactic body radiation therapy (not recorded which). This sequence originates from a donor aged 50 or older with non-small cell lung cancer. The CDR3 here is CASSHTGNTEAFF. The CDR3 DNA reads as TGTGCCAGCAGTCATACAGGGAACACTGAAGCTTTCTTT.